This T cell receptor (beta chain) emerged from a study of CD8+ T cells in alopecia areata. Study-level points and caveats: Scalp specimens additionally yield sequences from normal skin's resident alphabeta T cells.

The CDR3 spans 16 residues. The V gene end was trimmed by 6 bases and the J gene end by 1 base; junction bases not matched to a gene: 5. Per germline, CDR1 NSQYPW and CDR2 LRSPGD (reference sequence). As concerns this clone: The antigen is undetermined. The genes are named according to mouse. The DNA ends 4 residues before the CDR3 does, and the rest of the CDR3 is filled in from the germline J gene.

Sequencing templates came from extracted RNA that was reverse transcribed into cDNA. TCRdb's table, derived via immunoSEQ multiplex PCR, lists solely in-frame clones and lacks some. The specimen has over 100,000 clones, none found just once. Sequences were obtained from lesional skin. This TCR was recovered from a C3H/HeJ mouse with alopecia areata. This strain has MHC haplotype H2-k. V and J are TRBV1 and TRBJ2-2, with 10 bases identical to TRBD1. The part of the CDR3 DNA that was read is TGCACCTGCAGCCACGGGACAGGGGAAAACACCGGG. Encoded protein: CTCSHGTGENTG. The entire CDR3 is CTCSHGTGENTGQLYF.